The 17 T cell receptor beta chains presented below share a single source sample, sequenced in a study of chemoradiotherapy in HPV16-positive cancers. Assay: immunoSEQ multiplex PCR; the TCRdb copy retains only in-frame clones and omits some. The table includes about 9,000 clones, more than 75% detected once. Source: tumor tissue, taken from a patient who underwent chemoradiotherapy. The origin of the receptors is a human donor with HPV-associated anogenital cancer.

Only one count was recorded for this clone. This chain joins TRBV10-3 and TRBJ1-1; D ambiguous. This CDR3 spans 12 amino acids. In germline, CDR1 is ENHRY, CDR2 SYGVKD. The germline V and J ends were trimmed by 6 bases and 8 bases, with 13 bases remaining between them. For the CDR3, the DNA is TGTGCCATCAGCGCGGACGGCAGCGAAGCTTTCTTT. Translating it yields CAISADGSEAFF.

The rearrangement joins TRBV5-4 to TRBJ2-3, with 9 positions matching TRBD2. Germline V gene lookup returns CDR1 SGHNT and CDR2 YYREEE (reference sequence). The V segment lost 4 bases and the J segment 4 bases; nucleotides outside the gene matches: 4. This CDR3 has 14 amino acids. The CDR3 nucleotides are TGTGCCAGCAGCATGGGACTAGCCCCAGATACGCAGTATTTT. This codes for CASSMGLAPDTQYF.

This clone was recorded a few times. The same CDR3 also results from other DNA sequences found in this sample. This chain connects TRBV6-4 to TRBJ1-4, with 8 bases lining up with TRBD1. Germline V gene data show CDR1 as MRHNA and CDR2 as SNTAGT. V gave up 0 bases and J gave up 5 bases; unmatched junction bases: 5. This CDR3 has 16 amino acids. CDR3 in DNA: TGTGCCAGCAGTGACTCGACGGGACAGGAGAATGAAAAACTGTTTTTT. Translation: CASSDSTGQENEKLFF.

V gene TRBV11-2 combines with J gene TRBJ2-3; TRBD1 is a possible D gene (6 bases). This CDR3 region has 17 residues. Germline V CDR1 and CDR2: SGHAT, FQNNGV. V was pared by 5 bases and J by 3 bases, with 21 bases between. CDR3 nucleotide sequence: TGTGCCAGCAGCGCCCACCCCGCCAGGGGCCAGACAGATACGCAGTATTTT. It is translated as CASSAHPARGQTDTQYF. Based on the CDR3 plus reference TRBV11-2 and TRBJ2-3, the full variable domain is EAGVAQSPRYKIIEKRQSVAFWCNPISGHATLYWYQQILGQGPKLLIQFQNNGVVDDSQLPKDRFSAERLKGVDSTLKIQPAKLEDSAVYLCASSAHPARGQTDTQYFGPGTRLTVL.

The gene calls are TRBV6-6 and TRBJ2-7, with 8 positions matching TRBD1. The CDR3 is made up of 14 amino acids. Germline loops: CDR1 MNHNY, CDR2 SVGAGI (reference sequence). The ends lost 8 bases at V and 3 bases at J; junction bases unmatched: 9. The CDR3 spells CASAAQGQVYEQYF. For the CDR3, the DNA is TGTGCCAGCGCCGCCCAGGGACAGGTCTACGAGCAGTACTTC.

The J gene is TRBJ2-7, the V gene TRBV2, with D unclear. V lost 4 bases and J 6 bases, leaving 10 bases between the germline ends. CDR1 is SNHLY and CDR2 is FYNNEI in the germline V gene. This CDR3 is 12 amino acids long. CDR3 residues: CASSVQSPEQYF. The CDR3 DNA is TGTGCCAGCAGTGTCCAGTCCCCCGAGCAGTACTTC. Using reference TRBV2 and TRBJ2-7 for the parts outside the CDR3, the full variable domain is EPEVTQTPSHQVTQMGQEVILRCVPISNHLYFYWYRQILGQKVEFLVSFYNNEISEKSEIFDDQFSVERPDGSNFTLKIRSTKLEDSAMYFCASSVQSPEQYFGPGTRLTVT.

Notes on this clone: Sequence at one end of the junction differs from germline and may be a read error. The chain is built from TRBV7-7 and TRBJ2-5; D is ambiguous. The CDR3 runs 12 residues. Germline V gene sequence: CDR1 SSHAT, CDR2 FNYEAQ (reference sequence). In nucleotides, the CDR3 is TGTGCTAGCAGCTCGATCCTGGGGACCCAGTACTTC. As protein: CASSSILGTQYF.

The rearrangement joins TRBV6-5 to TRBJ2-1; tentatively, D is TRBD1 (7 bases). The germline V and J ends were trimmed by 4 bases and 9 bases, with 22 bases remaining between them. The CDR3 is 16 amino acids. From germline, CDR1 is MNHEY and CDR2 SVGAGI. This CDR3 is CASSSSTGQPGSEQFF. In nucleotides, the CDR3 is TGTGCCAGCAGTTCCTCGACGGGACAGCCCGGGAGTGAGCAGTTCTTC.

The rearrangement links TRBV6-5 to TRBJ2-2; TRBD2 agrees at 8 bases. The CDR3 totals 15 residues. Germline CDR1 reads MNHEY; CDR2 reads SVGAGI. The V and J ends lost 5 bases and 1 base, in that order; junction bases with no gene match: 3. The CDR3 sequence: CASSRAGVNTGELFF. Here the CDR3 DNA reads TGTGCCAGCAGTCGAGCGGGGGTGAACACCGGGGAGCTGTTTTTT.

This clone turned up a few times. This chain joins TRBV12-5 and TRBJ2-3; 7 bases line up with TRBD1. Germline-derived CDR1 and CDR2 are LGHNT and FRNRAP. The CDR3 extends over 14 amino acids. V lost 4 bases and J lost 4; bases outside the gene matches: 5. The DNA of the CDR3 is TGTGCTAGTGGTTCCCGGGACAGCCCAGATACGCAGTATTTT. Translating gives CASGSRDSPDTQYF.

The CDR3 spells CASSLAGSSYEQYF. Written as DNA, the CDR3 is TGTGCCAGCAGCTTAGCGGGCAGCTCCTACGAGCAGTACTTC. V is TRBV7-6 and J is TRBJ2-7; D is uncertain. Trimming took off 0 bases at V and 0 bases at J, with 6 bases between the two ends. CDR1 is SGHVS, CDR2 FNYEAQ, per germline. CDR3 length equals 14 residues. The whole variable domain, remainder taken from reference TRBV7-6 and TRBJ2-7, is GAGVSQSPRYKVTKRGQDVALRCDPISGHVSLYWYRQALGQGPEFLTYFNYEAQQDKSGLPNDRFSAERPEGSISTLTIQRTEQRDSAMYRCASSLAGSSYEQYFGPGTRLTVT.

The CDR3 here is CASSLAFGTGLYGYTF. Written as DNA, the CDR3 is TGTGCCAGCAGCTTAGCGTTTGGGACAGGCCTCTATGGCTACACCTTC. The rearrangement uses TRBV7-9 and TRBJ1-2; 8 bases line up with TRBD1. V gave up 0 bases and J gave up 4 bases; unmatched junction bases: 7. CDR1 is SEHNR, CDR2 FQNEAQ, per germline (reference sequence). This CDR3 is built from 16 residues.

This chain joins TRBV7-9 and TRBJ2-2; D not certain. This CDR3 region has 14 residues. V was cut by 4 bases and J by 2 bases, with 8 bases left in between. Germline V gene sequence: CDR1 SEHNR, CDR2 FQNEAQ (reference sequence). CDR3 protein: CASSSGVNTGELFF. CDR3 DNA: TGTGCCAGCAGCTCGGGCGTTAACACCGGGGAGCTGTTTTTT.

V gene TRBV12-5 combines with J gene TRBJ2-3; 8 bases match TRBD1. Trimming took 2 bases from V and 4 from J; bases not matched to a gene: 5. The CDR3 length is 15 residues. In germline, CDR1 is LGHNT, CDR2 FRNRAP. For the CDR3, the DNA is TGTGCTAGTGGTTTGAAACAGGGGGGTGCAGATACGCAGTATTTT. Protein sequence: CASGLKQGGADTQYF.

The V gene is TRBV30, the J gene TRBJ2-5, with a possible D match to TRBD2 (5 bases). The J call may be incorrect, as the DNA end agrees better with TRBJ2-7. Germline values: CDR1 GTSNPN, CDR2 SVGIG (reference sequence). The CDR3 consists of 13 residues. This CDR3 is CAWSRGSSYEQYF. In nucleotides, the CDR3 is TGTGCCTGGAGTCGGGGAAGCTCCTACGAGCAGTACTTC.

This clone is a singleton in its sample. The V gene is TRBV15, the J gene TRBJ1-6; 7 bases are shared with TRBD1. CDR1 LNHNV and CDR2 YYDKDF come from the germline V gene (reference sequence). V shed 2 bases and J 7 bases; nucleotides not matched to a gene: 5. The CDR3 is made up of 15 amino acids. The CDR3 bases are TGTGCCACCAGCAGATCCCTGGGACAGAATTCACCCCTCCACTTT. Translation: CATSRSLGQNSPLHF.

The V call is TRBV28, the J call TRBJ2-3; D possibly corresponds to TRBD2 (6 bases). The CDR3 extends over 12 amino acids. Germline-derived CDR1 and CDR2 are MDHEN and SYDVKM. V lost 8 bases and J lost 4, with 10 bases in between. CDR3 sequence reads: CASVTGADTQYF. The CDR3 bases are TGTGCCAGCGTAACGGGAGCAGATACGCAGTATTTT.